This T cell receptor (beta chain) was profiled in a study of OX40 agonist ivuxolimab in advanced cancers. About the study as a whole: Ivuxolimab, which targeted the costimulatory receptor OX40 (CD134), was an agonistic, fully human IgG2 monoclonal antibody. Intravenous ivuxolimab was administered to patients every 2 weeks at six dose levels: 0.01, 0.1, 0.3, 1.5, 3 and 10 mg/kg. Of the 50 to 55 patients in dose escalation, 19 had hepatocellular carcinoma, approximately 15 had melanoma, 9 had renal cell carcinoma and 9 had head and neck cancer. In the dose-escalation cohort, 82.7% of patients were male, and the mean age was approximately 60 years, with a range of 23 to 79. Prior anti-PD-1, anti-PD-L1 or anti-CTLA-4 therapy was permitted, and approximately 40% of dose-escalation patients had received checkpoint inhibitors. Three dose-escalation patients achieved partial responses, one with hepatocellular carcinoma and two with cutaneous melanoma. Peripheral TCRbeta sequencing aimed to test whether ivuxolimab altered TCR sequence diversity and caused clonal T-cell expansion. The paper describes the monotherapy dose-escalation part (N = 52 patients) of the phase I trial of ivuxolimab. What the authors observed across the whole study: Which antigens the clonally expanded peripheral T cells were specific for was not determined. Partial responders in the 0.1-3.0 mg/kg groups had among the lowest normalized peripheral clonal expansion, especially among CD8+ T cells. At doses of 0.1 to 3.0 mg/kg, clonal expansion of both CD4+ and CD8+ T cells in blood was seen between baseline and week 6. Low levels of normalized T-cell clonal expansion were also seen in some patients who did not respond. After ivuxolimab, CD8+ T cells had more expanded clones than CD4+ T cells on average.

Trimmed from V: 7 bases; trimmed from J: 6 bases; junction bases lacking a gene match: 9. The germline V gene gives CDR1 as SNHLY and CDR2 as FYNNEI. Including cysteine and phenylalanine, the CDR3 has 14 amino acids. Only the CDR3 DNA is retained, 42 bases long and in frame from the first base. Concerning this clone itself: Its antigen is unknown. No much larger clone is present one base from it, and per-base qualities are unavailable.

Patients with a history of autoimmune disease or receiving systemic immunosuppression were excluded from the trial. Peripheral blood for TCR sequencing was collected from all dose cohorts at baseline, on cycle 4 day 1, and on cycle 7 day 1. Samples were obtained from an open-label, multicenter, first-in-human phase I dose-escalation trial of ivuxolimab. Adults with locally advanced or metastatic head and neck squamous cell, hepatocellular, melanoma or renal cell carcinoma were enrolled in the trial. Before TCR sequencing, CD4+ T cells and CD8+ T cells from peripheral blood were sorted into separate populations. For sequencing of the TCRbeta CDR3 region, genomic DNA was extracted from the sorted cells. The immunoSEQ Assay was used for sequencing of TCRbeta CDR3 regions. In its TCRdb copy, this immuneACCESS table keeps in-frame sequences only and misses some clones. Where compared with another copy, unresolved V genes explain less than half of these, and the others have no known cause. In this sample the table shows under 85,000 clones, about 81% of which occur a single time. Approximately 5% of the sample lies in the top ten.

This TCR was sampled from an adult with an advanced solid tumor such as melanoma, head and neck, liver or kidney cancer. Sequenced here: CD4+ or CD8+ T cells sorted from blood, sampled in a trial of the OX40 agonist ivuxolimab. In this chain, TRBV2 is recombined with TRBJ2-7; TRBD1 lines up with 10 middle nucleotides. The DNA sequence is given as TGTGCCAGCATCGGCGGGACAGGGGTTGGCGAGCAGTACTTC. This translates into CASIGGTGVGEQYF.